These T cell receptor beta chains were read from a single sample in a study of blood T cell repertoires in COVID-19. Profiling relied on immunoSEQ multiplex PCR, and the TCRdb table lists in-frame clones only, not all of them. The sample has some 240,000 clones, around 84% seen once; the top ten hold about 1.5%. Sequencing input: peripheral blood. The receptors here all came from a woman between 35 and 50 years old who had recovered from COVID-19. Both conserved end residues are part of each CDR3. Fields, in order: D gene, V gene, clone size, J gene, CDR3 DNA, CDR3 protein. A D gene is named only where the DNA matches it firmly. The size entry is marked missing in some rows and otherwise reads once, few, many or a size class.

D: -
V: TRBV5-6
size: -
J: TRBJ1-2
DNA: TGTGCCAGCAGCTTGGGGGTGGAGGGCCTAGGTGGCTACACCTTC
CDR3: CASSLGVEGLGGYTF

D: -
V: TRBV5-6
size: -
J: TRBJ2-1
DNA: TGTGCCACCGCAGGGCGATTCATTCGATACAATGAGCAGTTCTTC
CDR3: CATAGRFIRYNEQFF

D: -
V: TRBV27
size: few
J: TRBJ2-1
DNA: TGTGCCAGCAGTCCGGCTGCCGGGACAAGCTACAATGAGCAGTTCTTC
CDR3: CASSPAAGTSYNEQFF

D: TRBD1
V: TRBV6-5
size: -
J: TRBJ1-6
DNA: TGTGCCAGCAGGAATCCGGGACAGTATAATTCACCCCTCCACTTT
CDR3: CASRNPGQYNSPLHF

D: TRBD1
V: TRBV2
size: -
J: TRBJ1-5
DNA: TGTGCCAGCAGTCAACAGGGGGCGCGAAATCAGCCCCAGCATTTT
CDR3: CASSQQGARNQPQHF

D: -
V: TRBV18
size: -
J: TRBJ2-7
DNA: TGTGCCAGCTCCCCGACAGGAAAATCCTACGAGCAGTACTTC
CDR3: CASSPTGKSYEQYF

D: -
V: TRBV19
size: -
J: TRBJ1-6
DNA: TGTGCCAGTAGTGCCGGGGACTATAATTCACCCCTCCACTTT
CDR3: CASSAGDYNSPLHF

D: TRBD1
V: TRBV28
size: -
J: TRBJ2-7
DNA: TGTGCCAGCGCGACAGGGGCCTACGAGCAGTACTTC
CDR3: CASATGAYEQYF

D: -
V: TRBV21-1
size: -
J: TRBJ2-1
DNA: TGTGCCAGCAGCAGGCATGACCCCGGGACAAATTCCTACAATGAGCAGTTCTTC
CDR3: CASSRHDPGTNSYNEQFF

D: TRBD1
V: TRBV5-1
size: -
J: TRBJ2-5
DNA: TGCGCCAGCAGCCCGCCGGGACAGGGAGGAGAGACCCAGTACTTC
CDR3: CASSPPGQGGETQYF

D: -
V: TRBV27
size: -
J: TRBJ1-2
DNA: TGTGCCAGCAGTTTTTCTCTTCGCGGGGGAGGTAACTATGGCTACACCTTC
CDR3: CASSFSLRGGGNYGYTF

D: TRBD1
V: TRBV3-1/TRBV3-2
size: -
J: TRBJ1-2
DNA: TGTGCCAGCAGCCGAGCCGGGACAGCCGATGGACTGGGGGGCTACACCTTC
CDR3: CASSRAGTADGLGGYTF

D: TRBD1
V: TRBV2
size: -
J: TRBJ2-3
DNA: TGTGCCAGCGGCGTGGGGACAGTAACAGATACGCAGTATTTT
CDR3: CASGVGTVTDTQYF

D: TRBD1
V: TRBV27
size: -
J: TRBJ1-1
DNA: TGTGCCAGCAGCGACGAAGGGGGCGCCGCGAACACTGAAGCTTTCTTT
CDR3: CASSDEGGAANTEAFF

D: TRBD2
V: TRBV19
size: -
J: TRBJ2-1
DNA: TGTGCCAGTAGCCGGACTAGCGCGAGCTCCTACAATGAGCAGTTCTTC
CDR3: CASSRTSASSYNEQFF

D: -
V: TRBV11-2
size: -
J: TRBJ1-1
DNA: TGTGCCAGCAAACAGAGATTGAACACTGAAGCTTTCTTT
CDR3: CASKQRLNTEAFF